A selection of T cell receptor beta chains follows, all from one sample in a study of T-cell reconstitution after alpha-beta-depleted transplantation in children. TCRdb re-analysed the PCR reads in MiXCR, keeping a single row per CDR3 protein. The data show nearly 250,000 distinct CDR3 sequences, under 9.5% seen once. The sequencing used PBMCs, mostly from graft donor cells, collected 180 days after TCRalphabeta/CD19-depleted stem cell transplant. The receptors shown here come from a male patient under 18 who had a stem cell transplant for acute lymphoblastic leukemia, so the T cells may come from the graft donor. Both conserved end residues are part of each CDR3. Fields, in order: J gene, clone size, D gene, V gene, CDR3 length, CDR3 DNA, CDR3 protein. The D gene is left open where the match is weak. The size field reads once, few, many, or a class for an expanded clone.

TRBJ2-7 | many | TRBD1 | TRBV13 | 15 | TGTGCCAGCAGCCCCTCCGACAGGGGAGTCGGCGAGCAGTACTTC | CASSPSDRGVGEQYF
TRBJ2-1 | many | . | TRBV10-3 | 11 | TGTGCCATCAGTGCGCTTAATGAGCAGTTCTTC | CAISALNEQFF
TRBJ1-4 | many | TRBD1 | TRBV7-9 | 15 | TGTGCCAGCAGCCCTACCGGAAGACAGGGACGAAAACTGTTTTTT | CASSPTGRQGRKLFF
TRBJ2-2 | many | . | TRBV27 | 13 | TGTGCCAGCAGTTTATCAGGGGCCGGGGAGCTGTTTTTT | CASSLSGAGELFF
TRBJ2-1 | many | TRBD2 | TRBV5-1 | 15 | TGCGCCAGCAGCTGGGGGACTAGTCTGAACAATGAGCAGTTCTTC | CASSWGTSLNNEQFF
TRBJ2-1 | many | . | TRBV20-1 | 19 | TGCAGTGCTAGAGAAGGTACAAGAGGGGGATCCGCCTCCTACAATGAGCAGTTCTTC | CSAREGTRGGSASYNEQFF
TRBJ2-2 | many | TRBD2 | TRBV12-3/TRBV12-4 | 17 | TGTGCCAGCAGTTTCGGGCTAGCGGGGGGCTACACCGGGGAGCTGTTTTTT | CASSFGLAGGYTGELFF
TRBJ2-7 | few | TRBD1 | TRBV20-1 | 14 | TGCAGTGCTAGAGTGGGACAGGCCACCTACGAGCAGTACTTC | CSARVGQATYEQYF
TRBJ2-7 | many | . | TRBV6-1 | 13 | TGTGCCAGCAGTCTCCACCACTACTACGAGCAGTACTTC | CASSLHHYYEQYF
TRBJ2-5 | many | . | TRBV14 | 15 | TGTGCCAGCAGCCAAGATCCCGGGCAACAAGAGACCCAGTACTTC | CASSQDPGQQETQYF
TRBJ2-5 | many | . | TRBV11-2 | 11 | TGTGCCAGCAATGGTTTGGAGACCCAGTACTTC | CASNGLETQYF
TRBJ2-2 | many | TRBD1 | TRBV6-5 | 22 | TGTGCCAGCAGTCTGGGGTACAGGGGGCTTGCTCCTCGGCTCGGACGGACCGGGGAGCTGTTTTTT | CASSLGYRGLAPRLGRTGELFF
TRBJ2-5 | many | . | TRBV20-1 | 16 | TGCAGTGCTAGACCCGAGATAGGGACCACACAAGAGACCCAGTACTTC | CSARPEIGTTQETQYF
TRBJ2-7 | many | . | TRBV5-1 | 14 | TGCGCCAGCAGCTTGGGAAGTACCGGTTACGAGCAGTACTTC | CASSLGSTGYEQYF